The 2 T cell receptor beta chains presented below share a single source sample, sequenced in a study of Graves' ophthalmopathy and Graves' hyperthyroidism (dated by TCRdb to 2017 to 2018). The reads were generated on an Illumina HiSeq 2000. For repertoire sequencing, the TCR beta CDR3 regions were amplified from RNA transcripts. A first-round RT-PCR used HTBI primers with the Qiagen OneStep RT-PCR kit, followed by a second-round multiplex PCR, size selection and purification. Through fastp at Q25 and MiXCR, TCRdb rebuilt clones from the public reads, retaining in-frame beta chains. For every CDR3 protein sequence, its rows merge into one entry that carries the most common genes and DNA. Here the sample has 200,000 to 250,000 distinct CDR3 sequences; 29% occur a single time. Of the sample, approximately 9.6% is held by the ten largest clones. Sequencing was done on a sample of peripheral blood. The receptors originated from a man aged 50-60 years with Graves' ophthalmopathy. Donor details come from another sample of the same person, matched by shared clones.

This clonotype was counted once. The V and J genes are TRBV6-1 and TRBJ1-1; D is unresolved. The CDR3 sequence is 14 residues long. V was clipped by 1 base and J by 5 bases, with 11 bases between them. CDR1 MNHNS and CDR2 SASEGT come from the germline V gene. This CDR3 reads CASSEGRDSTEAFF. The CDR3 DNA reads TGTGCCAGCAGTGAAGGGAGGGATAGTACTGAAGCTTTCTTT.

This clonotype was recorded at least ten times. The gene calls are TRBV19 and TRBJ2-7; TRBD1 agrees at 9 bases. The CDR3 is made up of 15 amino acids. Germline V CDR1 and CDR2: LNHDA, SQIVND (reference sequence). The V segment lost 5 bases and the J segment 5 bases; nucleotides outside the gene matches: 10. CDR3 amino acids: CASSSPLDRGNEQYF. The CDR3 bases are TGTGCCAGTAGTTCCCCACTGGACAGGGGCAACGAGCAGTACTTC.